This T cell receptor (beta chain) appears in the sequencing data of a study of blood T cells in healthy people across ages. Findings and limits, study-wide: Possibly confounding the expanded clonotype changes was the fact that donor CMV status was unknown. With unsorted PBMCs, a conclusive comparison of naive versus antigen-experienced cells was not possible.

About this clonotype: Its antigen is unidentified.

Trimming at V came to 0 bases and at J to 11 bases, leaving 7 bases not matched to a gene. This CDR3 has 14 residues. The germline gives CDR1 SGHRS, CDR2 YFSETQ. Then a second PCR, running roughly 6 to 11 cycles, was carried out with a sample-barcoded 5' primer and a J-beta primer mix. Using its own MiXCR run on the 5' RACE reads, TCRdb lists one record per CDR3 protein. The profile covers about 650,000 distinct CDR3 sequences, with 52% appearing a single time and about 13% taken by the ten largest. The clonotype was recovered from a woman of 80 years or more in good health. The V gene is TRBV5-1, the J gene TRBJ1-1; 10 nucleotides align to TRBD1. Sequenced material: blood. The CDR3 protein is CASSLAGQGSRAFF. CDR3 in DNA: TGCGCCAGCAGCTTGGCGGGACAGGGGAGTAGGGCTTTCTTT.